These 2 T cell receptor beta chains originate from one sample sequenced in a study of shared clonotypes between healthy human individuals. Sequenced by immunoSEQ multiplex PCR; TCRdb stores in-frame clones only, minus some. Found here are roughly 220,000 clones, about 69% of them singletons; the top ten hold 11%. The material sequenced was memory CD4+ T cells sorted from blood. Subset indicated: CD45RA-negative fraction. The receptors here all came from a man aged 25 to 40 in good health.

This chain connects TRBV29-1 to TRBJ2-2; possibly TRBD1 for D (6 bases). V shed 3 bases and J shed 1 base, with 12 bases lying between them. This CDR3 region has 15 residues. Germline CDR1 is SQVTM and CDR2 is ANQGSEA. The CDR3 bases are TGCAGCGTTGAGCCGCAGGGGATGAACACCGGGGAGCTGTTTTTT. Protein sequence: CSVEPQGMNTGELFF.

Here the CDR3 reads CASTKGELFGNTEAFF. The CDR3 DNA is TGTGCCAGTACCAAGGGCGAACTTTTTGGGAACACTGAAGCTTTCTTT. This rearrangement joins TRBV19 to TRBJ1-1; D gene uncertain. CDR3 size: 16 residues. The V end lost 7 bases, the J end lost 1 base, and 19 bases lay between the germline ends. The germline V gene encodes CDR1 LNHDA and CDR2 SQIVND (reference sequence). The entire variable domain, with the rest obtained from reference TRBV19 and TRBJ1-1, is as follows: DGGITQSPKYLFRKEGQNVTLSCEQNLNHDAMYWYRQDPGQGLRLIYYSQIVNDFQKGDIAEGYSVSREKKESFPLTVTSAQKNPTAFYLCASTKGELFGNTEAFFGQGTRLTVV.